This T cell receptor (beta chain) was retrieved from a study of response to subunit inactivated influenza vaccine. Study-wide findings and caveats: There was a suggestion from the authors that each seasonal influenza vaccination recruits few new T cells.

Many counts were recorded for this clonotype. Its target is unknown. J lost 0 bases, V lost 3 bases, and 3 bases had no gene match. The CDR3 is 16 residues long. TCRdb recomputed calls from the RT-PCR reads with MiXCR, one row per CDR3 protein. The top ten clones hold 10% to 15% of a sample with around 480,000 distinct CDR3 sequences, approximately 11% of them seen once. This chain uses TRBV12-3 or TRBV12-4 with TRBJ2-4, with 9 bases fitting TRBD2. The sequence derives from a man aged 50 to 59 who received an inactivated influenza vaccine. The material was PBMCs from blood, obtained 40 to 50 days after vaccination. Here the CDR3 DNA reads TGTGCCAGCAGTTTGACTAGCGGACTAGCCAAAAACATTCAGTACTTC. This translates into CASSLTSGLAKNIQYF.